These 11 T cell receptor beta chains were all obtained from the same sample, sequenced in a study of technical replicates of blood from several donors. The data were produced by immunoSEQ multiplex PCR, yet TCRdb's version contains in-frame clones alone and is incomplete. Here the sample spans roughly 6,400 clones, about 95% being singletons. Sequencing input: PBMCs. Receptors were obtained from a human donor in good health.

CDR3: CASSRTSGTTDTQYF. CDR3 coding DNA: TGTGCCAGCAGCCGGACTAGCGGAACCACAGATACGCAGTATTTT. The chain couples TRBV7-9 to TRBJ2-3; 10 nucleotides agree with TRBD2. From germline, CDR1 is SEHNR and CDR2 FQNEAQ (reference sequence). The length of the CDR3 is 15 residues. Trimming took 5 bases from V and 2 from J; bases not matched to a gene: 4.

The chain joins TRBV27 to TRBJ2-5; TRBD2 matches 9 bases. The CDR3 is 15 amino acids. V shed 10 bases, J shed 2 bases, and the junction held 11 bases outside the gene matches. Germline V CDR1 and CDR2: MNHEY, SMNVEV (reference sequence). CDR3 region: CATRAVAGDQETQYF. In DNA, the CDR3 is TGTGCCACCCGTGCGGTAGCGGGAGATCAAGAGACCCAGTACTTC.

The rearrangement joins TRBV30 to TRBJ2-1, with 8 bases lining up with TRBD2. Germline V CDR1 and CDR2: GTSNPN, SVGIG (reference sequence). Trimming took 5 bases from V and 9 from J; bases not matched to a gene: 9. The CDR3 totals 13 residues. For the CDR3, the DNA is TGTGCCTGGGTTCCAGCGGGAGCAAGTGAGCAGTTCTTC. Its protein product is CAWVPAGASEQFF.

CDR3 bases: TGTGCCAGCAGCTCCACAGGGGGTCCTTATGGCTACACCTTC. It is translated as CASSSTGGPYGYTF. The rearrangement uses TRBV7-2 and TRBJ1-2, with 8 nucleotides matching TRBD1. CDR3 size: 14 residues. Trimming cost V 4 bases and J 5 bases; bases outside gene matches: 6. Germline V gene lookup returns CDR1 SGHTA and CDR2 FQGNSA. The whole variable domain, remainder taken from reference TRBV7-2 and TRBJ1-2, is GAGVSQSPSNKVTEKGKDVELRCDPISGHTALYWYRQSLGQGLEFLIYFQGNSAPDKSGLPSDRFSAERTGGSVSTLTIQRTQQEDSAVYLCASSSTGGPYGYTFGSGTRLTVV.

This clone was seen just once. The chain couples TRBV30 to TRBJ2-4; D might be TRBD2 (6 bases). Germline V gives CDR1 GTSNPN, CDR2 SVGIG (reference sequence). CDR3 length: 15 amino acids. Trimming left V 0 bases short and J 0 bases short, with 9 bases between. The CDR3 loop reads CAWSVLGLAKNIQYF. The CDR3 DNA reads as TGTGCCTGGAGTGTTTTGGGACTAGCCAAAAACATTCAGTACTTC.

The V call is TRBV9, the J call TRBJ1-1; TRBD1 aligns across 8 bases. Germline V lookup: CDR1 SGDLS, CDR2 YYNGEE. The J segment lost 1 base and the V segment lost 3 bases, leaving 5 bases of the junction unmatched. The CDR3 sequence is 15 residues long. CDR3 region: CASSAEGTGNTEAFF. CDR3 coding DNA: TGTGCCAGCAGCGCGGAGGGGACAGGGAACACTGAAGCTTTCTTT.

The rearrangement uses TRBV7-9 and TRBJ2-2; 8 bases match TRBD2. The CDR3 has 15 amino acids. After removal of 1 base from V and 5 bases from J, the junction contained 3 bases not matched to a gene. Germline CDR1 reads SEHNR; CDR2 reads FQNEAQ (reference sequence). CDR3 sequence reads: CASSLGSSGTGELFF. CDR3 sequence (DNA): TGTGCCAGCAGCTTAGGCTCTAGCGGGACCGGGGAGCTGTTTTTT.

The chain couples TRBV28 to TRBJ1-5; tentative D call: TRBD1 (6 bases). V was clipped by 6 bases and J by 0 bases, with 12 bases between them. The length of the CDR3 is 15 residues. Germline loops: CDR1 MDHEN, CDR2 SYDVKM. This CDR3 is CASRQGDYSNQPQHF. Written as DNA, the CDR3 is TGTGCCAGCAGACAGGGAGACTATAGCAATCAGCCCCAGCATTTT.

The chain links TRBV2 to TRBJ1-1, with D perhaps TRBD1 (6 bases). The V end lost 7 bases, the J end lost 4 bases, and 13 bases lay between the germline ends. In germline, CDR1 is SNHLY, CDR2 FYNNEI. The CDR3 loop spans 13 amino acids. The CDR3 reads CASTLTGFTEAFF. CDR3 bases: TGTGCCAGCACTCTGACAGGATTCACTGAAGCTTTCTTT.

CDR3 DNA: TGTGCCACCCGCCGGGACAGGGCCACGGCTAACTATGGCTACACCTTC. The encoded protein is CATRRDRATANYGYTF. The chain carries TRBV15 and TRBJ1-2, with 9 bases fitting TRBD1. The CDR3 loop spans 16 amino acids. V dropped 8 bases and J dropped 0; count of bases not matched to a gene: 10. The germline CDR1 and CDR2 sequences are LNHNV and YYDKDF (reference sequence).

The chain has TRBV5-1 and TRBJ2-2; TRBD2 matches 9 bases. V was clipped by 5 bases and J by 4 bases; unmatched bases: 3. Germline V lookup: CDR1 SGHRS, CDR2 YFSETQ. This CDR3 comprises 14 residues. In nucleotides, the CDR3 is TGCGCCAGCAGGCGGGGGGGAGGCACCGGGGAGCTGTTTTTT. As protein: CASRRGGGTGELFF.